The entry below describes one T cell receptor (beta chain). Antigen specificity is unknown. Amplification started from genomic DNA. Amplification of the beta chain CDR3 used 30 forward and 13 reverse multiplex primers. One entry per CDR3 protein results from TCRdb running MiXCR on the multiplex PCR reads. The sample yields 270,000 or so distinct CDR3 sequences, around 47% seen once. Between the trimmed V and J ends, which lost 4 bases and 5 bases, there was a span of 18 bases. The CDR3 sequence is 14 residues long. Looked up from germline, CDR1 is DFQATT and CDR2 is SNEGSKA (reference sequence). This specimen comes from a study of type 1 and type 2 diabetes patients. On the study more broadly: T cells were magnetically sorted from PBMCs as CD4+ or CD8+ subsets. Findings and caveats of the study: With limited T2D and control samples, some T1D-only expanded clones may not be T1D-specific.

This receptor was identified in a man younger than 30 with type 2 diabetes. Sequencing was performed on peripheral blood mononuclear cells (PBMCs). The rearrangement joins TRBV20-1 to TRBJ2-7; D is perhaps TRBD1 (6 bases). The CDR3 region is CSAISGRGKDEQYF. As DNA, the CDR3 is TGCAGTGCTATATCCGGCAGGGGTAAGGACGAGCAGTACTTC.